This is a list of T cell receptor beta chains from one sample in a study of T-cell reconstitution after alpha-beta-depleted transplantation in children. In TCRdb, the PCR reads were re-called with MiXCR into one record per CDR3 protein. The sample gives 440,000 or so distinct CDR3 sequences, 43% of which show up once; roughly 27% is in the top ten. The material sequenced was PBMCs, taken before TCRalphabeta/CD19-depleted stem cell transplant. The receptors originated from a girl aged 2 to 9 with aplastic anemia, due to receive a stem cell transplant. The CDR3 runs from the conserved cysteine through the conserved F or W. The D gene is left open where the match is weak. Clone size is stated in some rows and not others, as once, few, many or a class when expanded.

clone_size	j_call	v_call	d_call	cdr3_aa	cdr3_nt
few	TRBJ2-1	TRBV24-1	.	CATSDLGDPKYNEQFF	TGTGCCACCAGTGATTTAGGGGACCCTAAGTACAATGAGCAGTTCTTC
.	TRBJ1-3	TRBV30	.	CAWGVGGPGNTIYF	TGTGCCTGGGGCGTAGGAGGGCCTGGAAACACCATATATTTT
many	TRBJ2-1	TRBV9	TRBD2	CASSGKRERSYNEQFF	TGTGCCAGCAGCGGTAAGCGGGAAAGGTCCTACAATGAGCAGTTCTTC
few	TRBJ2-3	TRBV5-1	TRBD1	CASSTGQGPDTQYF	TGCGCCAGCAGCACGGGACAGGGCCCAGATACGCAGTATTTT
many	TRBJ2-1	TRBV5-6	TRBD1	CASRPGQGGDEQFF	TGTGCCAGCAGGCCGGGACAGGGGGGGGATGAGCAGTTCTTC
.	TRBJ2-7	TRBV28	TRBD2	CASSLSLTSGGYEQYF	TGTGCCAGCAGTTTATCCCTTACTAGCGGGGGATACGAGCAGTACTTC
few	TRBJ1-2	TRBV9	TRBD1	CASTDRVYGYTF	TGTGCCAGCACAGACAGGGTCTATGGCTACACCTTC
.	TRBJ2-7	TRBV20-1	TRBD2	CSARWLVGGEQYF	TGCAGTGCTAGATGGTTGGTGGGGGGGGAGCAGTACTTC
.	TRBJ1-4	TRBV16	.	CASSHGGNEKLFF	TGTGCCAGCAGCCACGGGGGTAATGAAAAACTGTTTTTT
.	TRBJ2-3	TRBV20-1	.	CSARVEGGTQYF	TGCAGTGCTAGAGTGGAGGGAGGTACGCAGTATTTT
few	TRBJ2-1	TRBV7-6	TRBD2	CASSLASSGRPNEQFF	TGTGCCAGCAGCTTAGCATCTAGCGGGAGGCCCAATGAGCAGTTCTTC
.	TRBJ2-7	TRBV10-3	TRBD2	CACGGRVYEQYF	TGTGCCTGCGGCGGGAGAGTCTACGAGCAGTACTTC
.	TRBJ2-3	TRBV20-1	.	CSARGAVSSTDTQYF	TGCAGTGCTAGAGGGGCCGTATCTAGCACAGATACGCAGTATTTT
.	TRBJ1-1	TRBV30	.	CAWSPNTNTEAFF	TGTGCCTGGAGTCCGAACACGAACACTGAAGCTTTCTTT
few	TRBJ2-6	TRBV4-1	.	CASSQVLSGANVLTF	TGCGCCAGCAGCCAAGTCCTATCTGGGGCCAACGTCCTGACTTTC
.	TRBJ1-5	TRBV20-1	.	CSLKGQNLNQPQHF	TGCAGTTTAAAGGGGCAAAACCTCAATCAGCCCCAGCATTTT
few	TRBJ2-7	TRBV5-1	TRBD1	CASSSPGQGAEEQYF	TGCGCCAGCAGCTCCCCGGGACAGGGGGCAGAGGAGCAGTACTTC
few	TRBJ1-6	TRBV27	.	CASPMVKVGRNNSPLHF	TGTGCCAGCCCAATGGTCAAGGTCGGCAGAAATAATTCACCCCTCCACTTT
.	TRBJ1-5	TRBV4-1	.	CASSHPGHQPQHF	TGCGCCAGCAGCCATCCGGGGCATCAGCCCCAGCATTTT
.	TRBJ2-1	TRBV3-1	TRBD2	CASEAGPYNEQFF	TGTGCCAGCGAAGCGGGGCCTTACAATGAGCAGTTCTTC
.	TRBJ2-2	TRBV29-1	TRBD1	CSVAQGANTGELFF	TGCAGCGTTGCACAGGGGGCGAACACCGGGGAGCTGTTTTTT
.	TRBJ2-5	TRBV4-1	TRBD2	CASSPSSGKETQYF	TGCGCCAGCAGCCCGTCTAGCGGAAAAGAGACCCAGTACTTC
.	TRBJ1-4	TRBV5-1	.	CASSLESGRNEKLFF	TGCGCCAGCAGCTTGGAGTCCGGACGCAATGAAAAACTGTTTTTT
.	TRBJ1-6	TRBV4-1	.	CASSQARQTHSPLHF	TGCGCCAGCAGCCAAGCGCGACAGACTCATTCACCCCTCCACTTT
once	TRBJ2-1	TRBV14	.	CASSQTSWGLYAQFF	TGTGCCAGCAGCCAGACTAGCTGGGGGCTATATGCGCAGTTCTTC
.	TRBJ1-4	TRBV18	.	CASSPSGAQIEKLFF	TGTGCCAGCTCACCATCGGGGGCCCAGATTGAAAAACTGTTTTTT
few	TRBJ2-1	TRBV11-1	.	CASSSIEFRGSSYNEQFF	TGTGCCAGCAGCTCTATCGAGTTCCGGGGAAGCTCCTACAATGAGCAGTTCTTC
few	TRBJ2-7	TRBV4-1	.	CASSRGEVRAYEQYF	TGCGCCAGCAGCCGAGGGGAGGTACGCGCCTACGAGCAGTACTTC
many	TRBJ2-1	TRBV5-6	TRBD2	CASSPRLAGAAEQFF	TGTGCCAGCAGCCCCAGACTAGCGGGAGCGGCTGAGCAGTTCTTC
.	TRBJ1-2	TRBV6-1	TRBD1	CASRRGQGEGGYTF	TGTGCCAGCAGACGGGGACAGGGGGAGGGTGGCTACACCTTC
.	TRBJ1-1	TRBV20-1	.	CSARDYYGQLNTEAFF	TGCAGTGCTAGAGATTATTACGGACAATTGAACACTGAAGCTTTCTTT
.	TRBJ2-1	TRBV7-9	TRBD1	CASSSTRDREFF	TGTGCCAGCAGCTCGACTAGGGACAGGGAGTTCTTC
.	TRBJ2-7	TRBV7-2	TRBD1	CASSLHYTGDEQYF	TGTGCCAGCAGCTTACACTACACAGGGGACGAGCAGTACTTC
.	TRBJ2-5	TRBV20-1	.	CSARVDGGNQETQYF	TGCAGTGCTAGAGTCGACGGGGGAAACCAAGAGACCCAGTACTTC
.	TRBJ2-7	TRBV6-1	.	CASSERGPGGEQYF	TGTGCCAGCAGTGAACGGGGCCCTGGGGGCGAGCAGTACTTC
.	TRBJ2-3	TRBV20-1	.	CSARERTNTDTQYF	TGCAGTGCTAGGGAGAGGACAAACACAGATACGCAGTATTTT
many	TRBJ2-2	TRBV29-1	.	CSVGGTKTGELFF	TGCAGCGTTGGGGGGACAAAGACCGGGGAGCTGTTTTTT
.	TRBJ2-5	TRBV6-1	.	CASSIRRGNRAETQYF	TGTGCCAGCAGCATACGGCGGGGCAACAGGGCAGAGACCCAGTACTTC
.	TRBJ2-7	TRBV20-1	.	CSARDHAGRIDEQYF	TGCAGTGCTAGAGATCACGCGGGACGTATCGACGAGCAGTACTTC
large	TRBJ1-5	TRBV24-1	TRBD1	CATSEGQGAASNQPQHF	TGTGCCACCAGTGAGGGACAGGGGGCCGCAAGCAATCAGCCCCAGCATTTT
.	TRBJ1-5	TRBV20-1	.	CSARGDTNQPQHF	TGCAGTGCTAGAGGGGACACCAATCAGCCCCAGCATTTT
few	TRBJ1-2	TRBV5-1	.	CASSLGDPNYGYTF	TGCGCCAGCAGCTTGGGGGATCCCAACTATGGCTACACCTTC
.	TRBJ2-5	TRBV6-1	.	CASRLSGTWWETQYF	TGTGCCAGCAGATTGTCCGGGACATGGTGGGAGACCCAGTACTTC
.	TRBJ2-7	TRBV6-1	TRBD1	CASSNSGTAAYEQYF	TGTGCCAGCAGTAATTCCGGGACAGCCGCCTACGAGCAGTACTTC
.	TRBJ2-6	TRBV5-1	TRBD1	CASSPDRVGANVLTF	TGCGCCAGCAGCCCCGACAGGGTTGGGGCCAACGTCCTGACTTTC